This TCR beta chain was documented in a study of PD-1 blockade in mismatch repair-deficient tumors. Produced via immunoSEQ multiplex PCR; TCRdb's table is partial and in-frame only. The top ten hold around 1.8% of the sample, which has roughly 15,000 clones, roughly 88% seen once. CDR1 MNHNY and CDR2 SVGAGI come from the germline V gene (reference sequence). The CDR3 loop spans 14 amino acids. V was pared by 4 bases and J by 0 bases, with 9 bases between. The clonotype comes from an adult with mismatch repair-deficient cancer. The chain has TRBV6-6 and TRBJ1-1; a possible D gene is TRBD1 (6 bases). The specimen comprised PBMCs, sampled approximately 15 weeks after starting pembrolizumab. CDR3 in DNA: TGTGCCAGCAGTTGGGACACGGTGAACACTGAAGCTTTCTTT. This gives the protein CASSWDTVNTEAFF.